This TCR beta chain is drawn from a study of neurological immune-mediated disorders. Overall study findings and caveats: Subjects shared no identical expanded-clone CDR3 amino acid sequences, suggesting private TCR-beta repertoires in all groups.

Synthesis of cDNA was accomplished via 5'RACE employing 10-nucleotide random UMIs. TCRdb redid the calling of the 5' RACE reads with MiXCR, one entry per CDR3 protein. The table shows 95,000 to 110,000 distinct CDR3 sequences, with 9.5% to 14% occurring only once. Of note for this clonotype: No antigen is known for it.

Sample time point: longitudinal time-point 3. Source material: PBMCs. The sequence was collected from a female donor with HTLV-1-associated myelopathy (HAM/TSP).

In DNA, the CDR3 is TGCAGTGGGACTTACAGGGGGCTCGAGCAGTACTTC. Protein product: CSGTYRGLEQYF. The chain employs TRBV20-1 and TRBJ2-7; 9 bases are shared with TRBD1. This CDR3 has 12 amino acids. Germline V CDR1 and CDR2: DFQATT, SNEGSKA (reference sequence). Trimming cost V 7 bases and J 6 bases; bases outside gene matches: 7.